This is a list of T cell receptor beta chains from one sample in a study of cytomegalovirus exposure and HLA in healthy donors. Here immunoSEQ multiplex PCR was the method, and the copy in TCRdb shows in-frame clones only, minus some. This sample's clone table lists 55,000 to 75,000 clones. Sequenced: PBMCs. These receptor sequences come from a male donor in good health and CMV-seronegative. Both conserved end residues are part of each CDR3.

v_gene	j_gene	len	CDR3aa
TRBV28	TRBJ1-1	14	CASSLRGRDTEAFF
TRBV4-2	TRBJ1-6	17	CASSQDFVRELNSPLHF
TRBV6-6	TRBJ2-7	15	CASRHPGQAAYEQYF
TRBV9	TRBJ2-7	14	CASSPQGAGYEQYF
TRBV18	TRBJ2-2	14	CASSPPGGTGELFF
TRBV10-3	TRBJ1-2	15	CAIRVDRGLNYGYTF
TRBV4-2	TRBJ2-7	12	CASSGGVREQYF
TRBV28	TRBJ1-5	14	CASSPGQVNQPQHF
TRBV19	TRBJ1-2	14	CATRDRGGNYGYTF
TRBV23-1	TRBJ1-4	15	CASSQGGQGNEKLFF
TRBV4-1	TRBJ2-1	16	CASSQVDMVSYNEQFF
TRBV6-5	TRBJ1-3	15	CASSYKEGPGNTIYF
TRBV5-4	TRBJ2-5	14	CASSTRGYQETQYF
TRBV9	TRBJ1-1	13	CASSRQGRTEAFF
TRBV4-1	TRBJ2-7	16	CASSRELATISYEQYF
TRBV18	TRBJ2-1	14	CASSPGTSGGQQFF
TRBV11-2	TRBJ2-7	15	CASSLTGLSAYEQYF
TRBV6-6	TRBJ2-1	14	CASSSLYGIDEQFF
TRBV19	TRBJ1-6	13	CASKGQSNSPLHF
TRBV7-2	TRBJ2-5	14	CASSYGQAIETQYF
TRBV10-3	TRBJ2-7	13	CAITPGGSYEQYF
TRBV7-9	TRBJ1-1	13	CASSVEGANEAFF
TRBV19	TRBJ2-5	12	CATRQAGETQYF
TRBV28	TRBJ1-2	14	CASSFAGTGYGYTF
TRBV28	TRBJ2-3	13	CASRKAAGDTQYF
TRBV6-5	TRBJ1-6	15	CASSYFQGVNSPLHF
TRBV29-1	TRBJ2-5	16	CSVAPGQGGGQETQYF
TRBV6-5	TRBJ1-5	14	CASSQTGNVGTQHF
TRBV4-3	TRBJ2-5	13	CASSQDSGEIQYF
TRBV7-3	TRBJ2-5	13	CASSRQGLETQYF
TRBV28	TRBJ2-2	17	CASSLRTGFSNTGELFF
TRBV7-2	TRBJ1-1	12	CASSSGQLGAFF
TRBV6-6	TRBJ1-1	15	CASSYLSFMNTEAFF
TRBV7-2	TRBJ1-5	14	CASSSGQVGQPQHF
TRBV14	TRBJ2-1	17	CASSSRLAGGRYNEQFF
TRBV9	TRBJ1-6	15	CASSVQGQGNSPLHF
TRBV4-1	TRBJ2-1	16	CASSQTVGGPDNEQFF
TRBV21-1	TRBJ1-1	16	CASSTYRKRGRGVSFF
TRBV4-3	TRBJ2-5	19	CASSQDVIAGGRIQETQYF
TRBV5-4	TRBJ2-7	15	CASSLFRQGVYEQYF
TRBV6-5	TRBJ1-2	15	CASSYTPGQPYGYTF
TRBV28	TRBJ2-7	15	CASSLALTGVYEQYF
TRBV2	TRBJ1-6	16	CASSSKTGGGDSPLHF
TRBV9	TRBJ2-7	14	CASSARDSSYEQYF
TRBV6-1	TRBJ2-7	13	CASTSTVTYEQYF
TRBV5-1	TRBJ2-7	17	CASSVYRQGRSAYEQYF
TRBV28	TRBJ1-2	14	CASRSGQGLGGYTF
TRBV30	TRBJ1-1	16	CAWSVRPVGVGTEAFF
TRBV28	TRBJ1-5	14	CASSPDRSPKSQHF
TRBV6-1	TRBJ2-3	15	CASRVQRGSTDKQYF